A single sample gave rise to the 7 T cell receptor beta chains below, sequenced in a study of blood T cell repertoires in COVID-19. Sequencing used immunoSEQ multiplex PCR; TCRdb keeps in-frame clones, though not all of them. The profile shows about 40,000 clones, about 91% of them singletons. Sequencing was performed on peripheral blood. The source of these receptors is a woman aged 30 to 39 in a cohort sampled during active COVID-19.

The V call is TRBV19, the J call TRBJ1-2, with 7 bases fitting TRBD1. J gave up 5 bases and V 5 bases, and 11 bases lay outside the gene matches. The CDR3 spans 15 residues. From germline, CDR1 is LNHDA and CDR2 SQIVND (reference sequence). CDR3 amino acids: CASSPQGGRPYGYTF. CDR3 bases: TGTGCCAGTAGTCCCCAGGGGGGTAGGCCTTATGGCTACACCTTC. Supplemented by reference TRBV19 and TRBJ1-2, the full variable domain reads DGGITQSPKYLFRKEGQNVTLSCEQNLNHDAMYWYRQDPGQGLRLIYYSQIVNDFQKGDIAEGYSVSREKKESFPLTVTSAQKNPTAFYLCASSPQGGRPYGYTFGSGTRLTVV.

J is TRBJ2-1 and V is TRBV6-6; TRBD2 matches 13 bases. Germline assignment: CDR1 MNHNY and CDR2 SVGAGI (reference sequence). J gave up 5 bases and V 7 bases, and 2 bases lay outside the gene matches. The CDR3 totals 14 residues. Here the CDR3 DNA reads TGTGCCAGCACGACTAGCGGGAGGCACAATGAGCAGTTCTTC. Translating gives CASTTSGRHNEQFF.

The CDR3 DNA follows: TGCGCCAGCAGCGTAGTACGAACCTGGACAGGGAGCACAGATACGCAGTATTTT. It translates to CASSVVRTWTGSTDTQYF. The chain employs TRBV5-1 and TRBJ2-3, with 8 bases lining up with TRBD1. V trimming: 4 bases; J trimming: 0 bases; junction bases outside the gene matches: 13. Germline V CDR1 and CDR2: SGHRS, YFSETQ. The CDR3 spans 18 residues. Full variable domain (remainder filled in from reference TRBV5-1 and TRBJ2-3): KAGVTQTPRYLIKTRGQQVTLSCSPISGHRSVSWYQQTPGQGLQFLFEYFSETQRNKGNFPGRFSGRQFSNSRSEMNVSTLELGDSALYLCASSVVRTWTGSTDTQYFGPGTRLTVL.

The gene calls are TRBV13 and TRBJ2-7, with a weak D call TRBD1 (6 bases). V was pared by 10 bases and J by 1 base, with 20 bases between. CDR3 length equals 15 residues. CDR1 and CDR2 (germline): PRHDT, FYEKMQ (reference sequence). CDR3 coding DNA: TGTGCCACCTCTCTCAGGCCAGGACAGTCCTACGAGCAGTACTTC. Translation: CATSLRPGQSYEQYF.

The sample holds one count of this clone. CDR3 sequence reads: CATSATDRAAYNEQFF. CDR3 nucleotides: TGTGCCACCAGTGCCACGGACAGGGCCGCCTACAATGAGCAGTTCTTC. The J gene is TRBJ2-1, the V gene TRBV24-1; 8 bases agree with TRBD1. Germline CDR1 and CDR2: KGHDR and SFDVKD. V shed 5 bases, J shed 2 bases, and the junction held 7 bases outside the gene matches. The CDR3 spans 16 residues.

The CDR3 loop is CASSHGTSGYKTQYF. DNA for the CDR3: TGCGCCAGCAGCCACGGGACTAGCGGTTACAAGACCCAGTACTTC. This rearrangement joins TRBV4-1 to TRBJ2-5; 11 bases fit TRBD2. The CDR3 contains 15 residues. Germline trimming cut 3 bases from V and 6 bases from J; bases unmatched to any gene: 6. Germline V gene lookup returns CDR1 MGHRA and CDR2 YSYEKL.

This rearrangement joins TRBV2 to TRBJ2-1, with 9 positions matching TRBD2. The CDR3 is 18 residues long. V was clipped by 2 bases and J by 4 bases; unmatched bases: 12. Germline V gene data show CDR1 as SNHLY and CDR2 as FYNNEI. CDR3 residues: CASSERGPSGTYYNEQFF. CDR3 bases: TGTGCCAGCAGTGAACGGGGCCCTAGCGGGACTTATTACAATGAGCAGTTCTTC.